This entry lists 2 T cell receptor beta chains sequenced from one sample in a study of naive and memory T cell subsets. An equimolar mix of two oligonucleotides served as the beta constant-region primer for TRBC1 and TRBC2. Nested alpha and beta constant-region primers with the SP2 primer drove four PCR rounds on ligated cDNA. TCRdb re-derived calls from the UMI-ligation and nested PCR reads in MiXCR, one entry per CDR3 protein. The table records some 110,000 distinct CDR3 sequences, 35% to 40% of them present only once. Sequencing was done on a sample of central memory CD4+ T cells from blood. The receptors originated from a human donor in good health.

The CDR3 spells CASSLGKGALSTQYF. The CDR3 nucleotides are TGTGCCAGCAGCTTGGGGAAAGGGGCTCTGAGTACGCAGTATTTT. This chain links TRBV7-8 with TRBJ2-3, with D possibly TRBD1 on 5 matching bases. V lost 3 bases, J lost 8 bases, and 18 bases lay in between. The CDR3 is 15 residues long. Germline V gives CDR1 SGHVS, CDR2 FQNEAQ.

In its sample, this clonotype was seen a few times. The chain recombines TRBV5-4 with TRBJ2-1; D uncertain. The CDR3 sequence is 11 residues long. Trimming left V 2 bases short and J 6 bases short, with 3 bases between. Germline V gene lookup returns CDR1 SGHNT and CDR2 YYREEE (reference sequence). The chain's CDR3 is CASSLANEQFF. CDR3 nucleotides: TGTGCCAGCAGCTTAGCCAATGAGCAGTTCTTC.